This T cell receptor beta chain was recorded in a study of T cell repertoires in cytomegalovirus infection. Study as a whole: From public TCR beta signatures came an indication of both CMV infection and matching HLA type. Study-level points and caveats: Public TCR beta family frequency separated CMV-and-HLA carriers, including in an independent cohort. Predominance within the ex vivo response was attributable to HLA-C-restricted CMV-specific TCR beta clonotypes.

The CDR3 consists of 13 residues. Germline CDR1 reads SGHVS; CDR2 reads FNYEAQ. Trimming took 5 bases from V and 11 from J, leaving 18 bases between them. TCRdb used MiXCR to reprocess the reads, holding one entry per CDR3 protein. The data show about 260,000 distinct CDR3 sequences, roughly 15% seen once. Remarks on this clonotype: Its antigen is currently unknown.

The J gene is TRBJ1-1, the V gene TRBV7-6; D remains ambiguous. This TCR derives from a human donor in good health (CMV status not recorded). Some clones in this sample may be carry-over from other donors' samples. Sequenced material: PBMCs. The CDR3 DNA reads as TGTGCCAGCAGCCCTAGAGAGGATAGAGGGGCTTTCTTT. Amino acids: CASSPREDRGAFF. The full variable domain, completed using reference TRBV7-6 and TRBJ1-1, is GAGVSQSPRYKVTKRGQDVALRCDPISGHVSLYWYRQALGQGPEFLTYFNYEAQQDKSGLPNDRFSAERPEGSISTLTIQRTEQRDSAMYRCASSPREDRGAFFGQGTRLTVV.